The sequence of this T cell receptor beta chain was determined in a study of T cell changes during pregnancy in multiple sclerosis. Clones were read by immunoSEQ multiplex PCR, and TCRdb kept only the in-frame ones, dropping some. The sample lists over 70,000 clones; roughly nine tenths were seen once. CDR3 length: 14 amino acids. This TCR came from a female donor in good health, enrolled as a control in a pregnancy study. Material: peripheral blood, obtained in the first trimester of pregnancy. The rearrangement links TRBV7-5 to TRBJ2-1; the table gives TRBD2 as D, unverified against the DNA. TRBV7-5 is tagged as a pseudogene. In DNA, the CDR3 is TGTGTCAAACGTTCGGGGATGGGTGCTAATGAGCAGTTCTTC. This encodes CVKRSGMGANEQFF.